This TCR beta chain was observed in a study of tumor-infiltrating lymphocytes in primary liver carcinoma (dated by TCRdb to about 2017). Context from the whole study: Hepatocellular carcinoma (four) or combined HCC and intrahepatic cholangiocarcinoma (one) was present in the five patients, who were three men and two women aged 30 to 69 years. Technical replicate repertoires showed high reproducibility, with mean shared-clone rates about 0.92 and correlation coefficients above 0.95. Samples yielded roughly 3.5 to 8 million productive TCRbeta reads; read depth did not differ significantly between tissue types. TCRbeta repertoire sequencing covered roughly 35 specimens from 5 patients: roughly 25 tumor regions, 5 adjacent noncancerous liver tissues and 5 peripheral blood samples. The tumors of the five patients were staged as T1-T3 N0M0, with maximum diameters ranging from roughly 4 to 10 cm. For each liver tumor, the study sampled five regions along with adjacent normal tissue and blood, and applied TCRbeta repertoire sequencing, expression microarrays and whole-exome sequencing.

Total RNA and DNA were co-extracted from about 19-30 mg of bulk tissue with the AllPrep DNA/RNA mini kit, without cell sorting. Surgical resection was performed in China between November 2015 and March 2016 on a few patients with histopathologically diagnosed primary liver carcinoma. Patients had chronic HBV infection and were treatment-naive at sampling. Pieces of fresh tumor and adjacent tissue were cut in half, with one half kept in RNAlater at -80 degrees C and the other half sent for histology. The CDR3 goes from the cysteine to the phenylalanine over 16 residues. Left in the record is the CDR3 DNA by itself, 48 bases read in frame from the first base. Taken from the germline V gene, the CDR1 and CDR2 loops are SGHDN and FVKESK. V trim: 8 bases; J trim: 15 bases; unmatched bases: 24. Comment on this clonotype: Which antigen it targets is not known. Qualities for individual bases were not recorded, and no much larger clone is one base off.

A constant-region primer and ProtoScript II reverse transcriptase were used to reverse-transcribe TCRbeta-specific cDNA from approximately 550 ng total RNA. TCRbeta libraries were built with three nested multiplex PCR rounds, a slightly modified ARM-PCR procedure. Multiplex TRBV1-TRBV30 forward primers and a Cbeta reverse primer were used in the first two PCR rounds, each of which was run for around 10 cycles. Sample barcodes and Illumina adapters were added in a final 25-cycle PCR using Deep VentR polymerase. Before sequencing, amplicons of 200-500 bp were purified from gel using a QIAquick gel extraction kit. An Illumina HiSeq 2500 was used to sequence the TCRbeta amplicons, generating 250-bp paired-end reads. Per the source publication's procedure: To recover full CDR3 sequences, reads were quality-trimmed using Trimmomatic v0.33 and paired reads were then merged using FLASH v1.2.11. V, D and J germline segments were assigned to the rearranged TCRbeta sequences using MiGEC v1.2.1b. VDJtools v1.0.0 computed clonotype statistics and Shannon-Wiener diversity indices. Except for diversity analysis, only each sample's 250 most abundant clonotypes were used in subsequent analyses to reduce sampling bias. TCRdb trimmed public reads at Q25 via fastp, called clones via MiXCR and kept in-frame beta chains. Records with the same CDR3 protein are collapsed into one entry carrying the most frequent genes and DNA. TCRdb assigned the V and J calls; the authors' analysis was not used. The sample profile shows some 40,000 distinct CDR3 sequences; around 80% of them were found once. In total, the top ten clones hold about 35% of the sample.

Paper-wide results and their limitations: Since the samples were bulk and unsorted, there was no way to compare CD4+ and CD8+ T cell repertoires. Because only the TCR beta chain was sequenced and unpaired alpha chains were not captured, true repertoire diversity is likely underestimated. With just four to six patients in the study, the authors point out that the findings should be validated in a larger study. Repertoire overlap was found to be higher between tumor regions (mean roughly 36%) than between tumor-adjacent (around 17%) or tumor-blood (14%) pairs, consistent with antigen-driven expansion. A significantly larger repertoire fraction was made up by the top 250 clones in tumors than in blood (p = 0.039).

The material sequenced was tumor-adjacent normal liver tissue. The TCR was taken from a man aged 40-49 years with primary liver carcinoma and hepatitis B virus infection. This receptor chain uses TRBV14 and TRBJ2-1, with 8 bases matching TRBD2. For the CDR3, the sequence is CASCAVAGWVNNEWFF. DNA sequence: TGTGCCAGCTGTGCCGTAGCGGGATGGGTAAACAATGAGTGGTTCTTC.